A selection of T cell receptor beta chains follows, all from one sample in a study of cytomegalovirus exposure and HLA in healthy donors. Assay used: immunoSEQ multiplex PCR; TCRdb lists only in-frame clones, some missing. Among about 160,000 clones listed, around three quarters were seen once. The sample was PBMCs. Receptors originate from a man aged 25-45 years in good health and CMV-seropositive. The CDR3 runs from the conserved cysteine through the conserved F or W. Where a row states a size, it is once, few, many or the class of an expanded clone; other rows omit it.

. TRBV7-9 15 CASSQHRGRAYGYTF
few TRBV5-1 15 CASSLTGGFDQPQHF
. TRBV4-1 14 CASSQGTENTEAFF
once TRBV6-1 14 CASSELGQGGEQYF
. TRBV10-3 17 CAIRSGTGENGNQPQHF
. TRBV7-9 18 CASSTGGGSGGTYNEQFF
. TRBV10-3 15 CAIRNKDSSENEQYF
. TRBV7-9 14 CASSGPGTGGEAFF
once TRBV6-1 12 CASDTTVGGYTF
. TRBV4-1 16 CASRSNGGGGTDTQYF
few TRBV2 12 CASTTGGYEQYF
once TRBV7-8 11 CASSSTYEQYF
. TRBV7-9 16 CASSLAGAGPNEKLFF
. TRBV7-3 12 CASSLDSPTQYF
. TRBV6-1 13 CASTKDSFYEQYF
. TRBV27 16 CASSLYTPRQGYEQYF
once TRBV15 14 CATSPRRGAQPQHF
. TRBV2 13 CASTGQGYTEAFF
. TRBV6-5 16 CASSYLQVFSGNTIYF
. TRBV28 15 CASSLMGQGNQPQHF
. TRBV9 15 CASSIGTSGGDEQYF
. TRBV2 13 CASRGARLNEQFF
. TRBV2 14 CASSGPQRGTEAFF
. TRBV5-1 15 CASSLTVDGRAGYTF
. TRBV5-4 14 CASSLGGVESPLHF
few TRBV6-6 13 CASEQVAGGEAFF
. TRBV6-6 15 CASSQTGTGTEKLFF
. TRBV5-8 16 CASSLGAGGYQETQYF
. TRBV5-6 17 CASSQDRGWATNEKLFF
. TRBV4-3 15 CASSQDIGTQETQYF
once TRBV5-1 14 CASSVLGGEDEQYF
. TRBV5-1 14 CASSPGLAGGPQFF